The present TCR beta chain was sequenced within a study of blood T cell repertoires in COVID-19. On the study more broadly: The United States, Italy and Spain were the sources of the acute and convalescent COVID-19 samples. Sample material is recorded as cDNA or gDNA derived from T cells, B-cell-depleted T cells, or PBMCs.

In the source study's methods: Estimation of nucleated cell counts was performed using reference gene primer amplification. TCRdb's copy holds only in-frame clones and misses some; the assay was immunoSEQ multiplex PCR. V, J and clone size are those of that table, while D and trimming were read from the DNA. The sample gives roughly 120,000 clones, roughly 88% of which show up once; 0.7% to 0.9% is in the top ten. This clone was seen just once. The CDR3 contains 14 residues. Germline V CDR1 and CDR2: GTSNPN, SVGIG (reference sequence). Trimming at V came to 5 bases and at J to 4 bases, leaving 8 bases not matched to a gene.

Sample: peripheral blood. The TCR was taken from a woman aged 45-60 years with active or convalescent COVID-19. The rearrangement uses TRBV30 and TRBJ2-7; TRBD2 aligns across 10 bases. CDR3: CAWSSSGSPYEQYF. The CDR3 DNA reads as TGTGCCTGGTCATCTAGCGGGAGTCCTTACGAGCAGTACTTC. Filled out from reference TRBV30 and TRBJ2-7, the complete variable domain reads SQTIHQWPATLVQPVGSPLSLECTVEGTSNPNLYWYRQAAGRGLQLLFYSVGIGQISSEVPQNLSASRPQDRQFILSSKKLLLSDSGFYLCAWSSSGSPYEQYFGPGTRLTVT.